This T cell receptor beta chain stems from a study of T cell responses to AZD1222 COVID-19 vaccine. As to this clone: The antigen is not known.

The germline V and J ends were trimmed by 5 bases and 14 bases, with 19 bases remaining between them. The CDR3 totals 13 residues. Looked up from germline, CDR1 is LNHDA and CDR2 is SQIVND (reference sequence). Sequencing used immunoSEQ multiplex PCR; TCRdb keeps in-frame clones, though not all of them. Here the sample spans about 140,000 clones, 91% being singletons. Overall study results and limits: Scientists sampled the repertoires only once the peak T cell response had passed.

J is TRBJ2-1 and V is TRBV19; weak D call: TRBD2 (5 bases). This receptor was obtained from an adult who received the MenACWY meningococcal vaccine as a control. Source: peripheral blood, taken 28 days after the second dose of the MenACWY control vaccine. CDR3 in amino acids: CASSESGLAREFF. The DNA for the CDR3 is TGTGCCAGTAGTGAGTCGGGCCTAGCAAGGGAGTTCTTC.